This TCR beta chain stems from a study of Ad26.COV2.S vaccination and SARS-CoV-2 variants. Overall study results and limits: It was found that vaccine and placebo recipients had similar non-spike TCR breadth. Measurements of TCR breadth and depth may have given underestimates of the total T cell responses. Participants in the vaccine arm had higher spike-specific TCR breadth; placebo recipients had lower.

Sequencing used immunoSEQ multiplex PCR; TCRdb keeps in-frame clones, though not all of them. Found here are about 350,000 clones, 92% of them singletons; the top ten hold 3.9%. About this clone: Its specificity is not known.

With V trimmed by 4 bases and J by 2 bases, 10 bases remained unmatched. The CDR3 consists of 16 residues. CDR1 and CDR2 (germline): SGDLS, YYNGEE. Sequenced here: peripheral blood, sampled after recovery from COVID-19. The TCR originated in a human donor who had recovered from COVID-19. The chain combines TRBV9 with TRBJ2-3; 7 positions agree with TRBD2. The DNA for the CDR3 is TGTGCCAGCAGCCCTGAGCTAGCGGCTCTCACAGATACGCAGTATTTT. Translating gives CASSPELAALTDTQYF.